These 9 T cell receptor beta chains share one sample of origin, sequenced in a study of identical twins. TCRdb processed the 5' RACE reads anew with MiXCR; each CDR3 protein has one entry. This repertoire shows some 710,000 distinct CDR3 sequences, 5.5% to 6.5% found once; its top ten account for approximately 1.6%. The specimen sequenced was naive T cells sorted from blood. The receptor source for this set is a man aged 18 to 30 in good health.

This clonotype showed up many times. The chain employs TRBV9 and TRBJ2-7, with D perhaps being TRBD1 or TRBD2 (5 bases each). CDR1 and CDR2 (germline): SGDLS, YYNGEE. Trimming shortened V by 4 bases and J by 2 bases, and 10 bases separated the two germline ends. The CDR3 spans 13 residues. The chain's CDR3 is CASSSGTPYEQYF. The CDR3, as DNA: TGTGCCAGCAGCTCCGGGACCCCCTACGAGCAGTACTTC.

This clonotype was counted a few times. This rearrangement joins TRBV7-9 to TRBJ2-2; D unresolved. This CDR3 contains 15 residues. Trimming cost V 0 bases and J 3 bases, with 8 bases left between them. Germline V CDR1 and CDR2: SEHNR, FQNEAQ (reference sequence). This CDR3 is CASSLAVLDTGELFF. The CDR3 DNA reads as TGTGCCAGCAGCTTAGCCGTATTAGACACCGGGGAGCTGTTTTTT.

This clonotype was observed many times. The rearrangement joins TRBV5-1 to TRBJ2-1; perhaps TRBD2 as D (6 bases). There are 17 residues in the CDR3. The ends were cut back, 0 bases at V and 3 bases at J, with 16 bases in the middle. Germline V gives CDR1 SGHRS, CDR2 YFSETQ. This CDR3 is CASSLGISGEVYNEQFF. In DNA form, the CDR3 reads TGCGCCAGCAGCTTGGGAATTAGCGGAGAGGTCTACAATGAGCAGTTCTTC.

This clonotype was picked up one time. The chain recombines TRBV18 with TRBJ2-5; D might be TRBD2 (6 bases). Between the trimmed V and J ends, which lost 3 bases and 3 bases, there was a span of 17 bases. There are 16 residues in the CDR3. CDR1 is KGHSH and CDR2 is LQKENI in the germline V gene. The chain's CDR3 is CASSPPVVWGEETQYF. CDR3 nucleotide sequence: TGTGCCAGCTCACCCCCAGTTGTGTGGGGGGAAGAGACCCAGTACTTC.

This clonotype was seen more than once but under ten times. The chain recombines TRBV10-2 with TRBJ1-4; TRBD1 is a possible D gene (6 bases). CDR1 WSHSY and CDR2 SAAADI come from the germline V gene. This CDR3 contains 18 residues. Trimming left V 2 bases short and J 0 bases short, with 16 bases between. DNA for the CDR3: TGCGCCAGCAGTGAGGAGGGGGAGGCAGGCCCAACTAATGAAAAACTGTTTTTT. Residues: CASSEEGEAGPTNEKLFF.

At least ten counts were recorded for this clonotype. J is TRBJ2-1 and V is TRBV29-1; 11 bases map to TRBD2. The ends lost 3 bases at V and 4 bases at J; junction bases unmatched: 5. Germline V CDR1 and CDR2: SQVTM, ANQGSEA. The CDR3 covers 15 residues. CDR3 DNA sequence: TGCAGCGTTGAGGGAGGGACTAGCGGTTACAATGAGCAGTTCTTC. It codes for CSVEGGTSGYNEQFF.

This clonotype was counted many times. This chain links TRBV15 with TRBJ2-3; D not certain. The germline V and J ends were trimmed by 1 base and 1 base, with 6 bases remaining between them. This CDR3 has 14 residues. The germline V gene encodes CDR1 LNHNV and CDR2 YYDKDF (reference sequence). CDR3 region: CATSRGTGTDTQYF. The CDR3 DNA reads as TGTGCCACCAGCAGAGGGACGGGCACAGATACGCAGTATTTT.

The chain joins TRBV18 to TRBJ2-3; D not resolved. CDR1 is KGHSH and CDR2 is LQKENI in the germline V gene. V lost 3 bases to trimming and J lost 5 bases, with 12 bases between them. The CDR3 covers 14 residues. The CDR3 bases are TGTGCCAGCTCACCTGTTCCCTTGGGAGATACGCAGTATTTT. Residues: CASSPVPLGDTQYF.

This clonotype was recorded many times. V and J are TRBV5-1 and TRBJ2-1, with D hard to call. Trimming cost V 6 bases and J 4 bases, with 14 bases left between them. The germline CDR1 and CDR2 sequences are SGHRS and YFSETQ. The CDR3 loop spans 14 amino acids. The CDR3 region has the DNA TGCGCCAGCATGAAATCGGAAACGTACAATGAGCAGTTCTTC. Protein sequence: CASMKSETYNEQFF.